This passage covers 28 T cell receptor beta chains from one sample sequenced in a study of T-cell memory formation after mild COVID-19. TCRdb re-derived calls from the 5' RACE reads in MiXCR, one entry per CDR3 protein. The profile covers roughly 310,000 distinct CDR3 sequences, with about 15% appearing a single time and around a fifth taken by the ten largest. The sample consisted of PBMCs or a T cell subset sorted from them (not recorded which). The receptors come from a man younger than 30 who had mild COVID-19 (a few samples of this study predate the infection). Cell type and time point are not known.

This clonotype was picked up a small number of times. The chain combines TRBV10-3 with TRBJ2-5; 10 nucleotides line up with TRBD2. The CDR3 contains 14 residues. Germline V gene lookup returns CDR1 ENHRY and CDR2 SYGVKD. The trim removed 8 bases at V and 2 bases at J, leaving 5 bases unmatched. The CDR3: CAIGQRGGQETQYF. The CDR3, as DNA: TGTGCCATCGGTCAGCGGGGGGGACAAGAGACCCAGTACTTC.

This sequence joins TRBV7-2 and TRBJ2-1; TRBD1 or TRBD2 may be the D gene (5 bases each). There are 14 residues in the CDR3. Between the trimmed V and J ends, which lost 5 bases and 5 bases, there was a span of 13 bases. CDR1 is SGHTA, CDR2 FQGNSA, per germline. CDR3 sequence: CASSLIPGHNEQFF. CDR3 DNA sequence: TGTGCCAGCAGCCTAATACCGGGGCACAATGAGCAGTTCTTC.

The chain couples TRBV2 to TRBJ2-3; 15 nucleotides match TRBD2. The CDR3 sequence is 15 residues long. With V trimmed by 8 bases and J by 4 bases, 4 bases remained unmatched. From germline, CDR1 is SNHLY and CDR2 FYNNEI. CDR3 sequence (DNA): TGTGCCAGCTCGGGACTAGCGGGGGGTTCAGATACGCAGTATTTT. This sequence encodes CASSGLAGGSDTQYF.

This chain connects TRBV20-1 to TRBJ1-1; D ambiguous. Trimming shortened V by 3 bases and J by 1 base, and 6 bases separated the two germline ends. The CDR3 runs 12 residues. Germline-derived CDR1 and CDR2 are DFQATT and SNEGSKA (reference sequence). CDR3 loop: CSASTSNTEAFF. The CDR3 DNA reads TGCAGTGCTAGTACATCGAACACTGAAGCTTTCTTT.

At least ten counts were recorded for this clonotype. Here the CDR3 DNA reads TGTGCCAGCAGAGTGACAGGGGTTGACTATGGCTACACCTTC. Amino acids: CASRVTGVDYGYTF. The chain uses TRBV6-5 and TRBJ1-2; TRBD1 matches at 8 bases. CDR1 and CDR2 (germline): MNHEY, SVGAGI. This CDR3 comprises 14 residues. V lost 6 bases to trimming and J lost 3 bases; unmatched junction nucleotides: 6.

This clonotype was detected only a few times. The V call is TRBV5-1, the J call TRBJ2-5; D remains unclear. V lost 3 bases, J lost 4 bases, and 13 bases lay in between. The CDR3 contains 14 residues. Looked up from germline, CDR1 is SGHRS and CDR2 is YFSETQ. The CDR3 nucleotides are TGCGCCAGCAGCTATGTGGTGGGTTTAGAGACCCAGTACTTC. This sequence encodes CASSYVVGLETQYF.

J is TRBJ2-1 and V is TRBV7-2; 7 bases line up with TRBD1. CDR3 length equals 15 residues. V lost 5 bases and J lost 0; bases outside the gene matches: 4. Germline-derived CDR1 and CDR2 are SGHTA and FQGNSA. CDR3 loop: CASSRDRNSYNEQFF. DNA for the CDR3: TGTGCCAGCAGCCGGGACAGAAACTCCTACAATGAGCAGTTCTTC.

V is TRBV9 and J is TRBJ1-1; D possibly corresponds to TRBD1 (5 bases). The CDR3 is 14 residues long. Germline-derived CDR1 and CDR2 are SGDLS and YYNGEE. The germline V and J ends were trimmed by 0 bases and 4 bases, with 10 bases remaining between them. The CDR3 loop is CASSVVMGGTEAFF. CDR3 sequence (DNA): TGTGCCAGCAGCGTAGTTATGGGGGGCACTGAAGCTTTCTTT.

The chain carries TRBV7-6 and TRBJ2-5, with a weak D call TRBD2 (5 bases). CDR1 and CDR2 (germline): SGHVS, FNYEAQ. The CDR3 covers 15 residues. V lost 5 bases, J lost 0 bases, and 13 bases lay in between. CDR3: CASSAGWEYQETQYF. CDR3 coding DNA: TGTGCCAGCAGCGCCGGATGGGAGTACCAAGAGACCCAGTACTTC.

This clonotype was seen only a few times. J is TRBJ2-3 and V is TRBV6-6, with 8 bases aligning to TRBD2. The CDR3 runs to 15 residues. CDR1 and CDR2 (germline): MNHNY, SVGAGI (reference sequence). The J segment lost 5 bases and the V segment lost 2 bases, leaving 6 bases of the junction unmatched. CDR3 region: CASSYSGGLGDTQYF. CDR3 bases: TGTGCCAGCAGTTACAGCGGGGGATTAGGAGATACGCAGTATTTT.

This clonotype was recorded many times. V and J are TRBV28 and TRBJ2-5; D is undetermined. The CDR3 runs to 13 residues. V lost 5 bases to trimming and J lost 4 bases, with 11 bases between them. Germline assignment: CDR1 MDHEN and CDR2 SYDVKM. The CDR3 spells CASSTPASETQYF. CDR3 nucleotides: TGTGCCAGCAGTACACCGGCTTCAGAGACCCAGTACTTC.

This clonotype was seen at least ten times. J is TRBJ2-7 and V is TRBV27, with D perhaps given as TRBD1 or TRBD2 (5 bases each). This CDR3 has 14 amino acids. The V gene's germline CDR1 is MNHEY and CDR2 SMNVEV (reference sequence). V was trimmed by 5 bases and J by 3 bases, leaving 14 bases between them. In DNA form, the CDR3 reads TGTGCCAGCAGTCGTGCCGGGACCTACTACGAGCAGTACTTC. This encodes CASSRAGTYYEQYF.

The V and J genes are TRBV20-1 and TRBJ1-2; D possibly corresponds to TRBD1 (6 bases). With 2 bases removed from V and 3 bases from J, the gap between germline ends came to 10 bases. This CDR3 region has 13 residues. The germline V gene has CDR1 DFQATT and CDR2 SNEGSKA (reference sequence). The CDR3 sequence is CSARPTGDYGYTF. The DNA for the CDR3 is TGCAGTGCTAGACCGACAGGAGACTATGGCTACACCTTC.

The chain uses TRBV9 and TRBJ1-1; D is unclear. Trimming shortened V by 0 bases and J by 6 bases, and 9 bases separated the two germline ends. Germline loops: CDR1 SGDLS, CDR2 YYNGEE. The CDR3 loop spans 13 amino acids. CDR3 amino acids: CASSVVRSPEAFF. CDR3 bases: TGTGCCAGCAGCGTAGTTAGAAGCCCTGAAGCTTTCTTT.

The chain uses TRBV7-3 and TRBJ1-1, with D maybe TRBD1 (6 bases). The germline V gene encodes CDR1 SGHTA and CDR2 FQGTGA. This CDR3 contains 16 residues. Trimming pared 4 bases from V and 1 base from J, leaving 16 bases between. CDR3 residues: CASSSRSGGRNTEAFF. The CDR3 DNA follows: TGTGCCAGCAGCTCTCGGTCGGGGGGCCGGAACACTGAAGCTTTCTTT.

The chain combines TRBV7-9 with TRBJ2-1; possible D gene TRBD2, 7 bases. Trimming took off 4 bases at V and 8 bases at J, with 21 bases between the two ends. This CDR3 is built from 16 residues. Germline V gene lookup returns CDR1 SEHNR and CDR2 FQNEAQ (reference sequence). The CDR3 protein is CASSSHRSTGRDEQFF. The CDR3 nucleotides are TGTGCCAGCAGCTCCCATCGTAGTACAGGGAGGGATGAGCAGTTCTTC. The full variable domain, in which reference TRBV7-9 and TRBJ2-1 provide the parts outside the CDR3, is DTGVSQNPRHKITKRGQNVTFRCDPISEHNRLYWYRQTLGQGPEFLTYFQNEAQLEKSRLLSDRFSAERPKGSFSTLEIQRTEQGDSAMYLCASSSHRSTGRDEQFFGPGTRLTVL.

There are a few counts of this clonotype. This sequence joins TRBV20-1 and TRBJ2-3, with 10 bases lining up with TRBD1. CDR1 and CDR2 (germline): DFQATT, SNEGSKA (reference sequence). The CDR3 is made up of 14 amino acids. J gave up 1 base and V 7 bases, and 5 bases lay outside the gene matches. The CDR3 DNA is TGCAGTGTTCCGGGACAGGGGCGCACAGATACGCAGTATTTT. Its protein is CSVPGQGRTDTQYF.

This clonotype occurred a few times. This chain links TRBV29-1 with TRBJ2-2; D might be TRBD1 (6 bases). V dropped 6 bases and J dropped 6 bases, with 14 bases sitting between them. Looked up from germline, CDR1 is SQVTM and CDR2 is ANQGSEA. The CDR3 sequence is 13 residues long. The CDR3 loop reads CSVEQQGPGELFF. As DNA, the CDR3 is TGCAGCGTCGAACAACAGGGTCCCGGGGAGCTGTTTTTT.

The chain links TRBV2 to TRBJ2-7; no firm D call. The CDR3 covers 10 residues. The V gene's germline CDR1 is SNHLY and CDR2 FYNNEI. This chain's CDR3 is CASELPPSDV. Written as DNA, the CDR3 is TGTGCCAGTGAGTTACCCCCGTCGGACGTC.

The chain uses TRBV4-3 and TRBJ2-2; a weak D match, TRBD2 (6 bases). The CDR3 is 16 amino acids. V was pared by 0 bases and J by 0 bases, with 8 bases between. Germline V CDR1 and CDR2: LGHNA, YSLEER. The CDR3 region has the DNA TGCGCCAGCAGCCAAGATTTAGCGGCGAACACCGGGGAGCTGTTTTTT. Protein product: CASSQDLAANTGELFF.

This clonotype was found many times. The chain employs TRBV28 and TRBJ2-3; the D gene is possibly TRBD2 (7 bases). This CDR3 region has 15 residues. Germline CDR1 is MDHEN and CDR2 is SYDVKM. Trimming took off 3 bases at V and 0 bases at J, with 10 bases between the two ends. The DNA for the CDR3 is TGTGCCAGCAGTTTCGCGGGGGCAAGCACAGATACGCAGTATTTT. Its translation: CASSFAGASTDTQYF.

This clonotype appeared many times. The chain is built from TRBV20-1 and TRBJ1-5; D perhaps matches TRBD1 (6 bases). CDR1 and CDR2 (germline): DFQATT, SNEGSKA (reference sequence). The CDR3 sequence is 15 residues long. The V end was cut by 6 bases, the J end by 5 bases, with 20 bases between. For the CDR3, the DNA is TGCAGTGCCCGAGGCGGATGGGGGGCTCATCAGCCCCAGCATTTT. It specifies CSARGGWGAHQPQHF.

This clonotype showed up just a few times. The genes are TRBV6-5 and TRBJ2-3; 9 nucleotides agree with TRBD1. Losses at the gene ends were 2 bases for V and 1 base for J; bases not matched to a gene: 4. The CDR3 consists of 16 residues. The germline V gene encodes CDR1 MNHEY and CDR2 SVGAGI. CDR3 in DNA: TGTGCCAGCAGTTACAGGACAGGGGCTGGCACAGATACGCAGTATTTT. Protein sequence: CASSYRTGAGTDTQYF.

The chain links TRBV27 to TRBJ1-2, with 8 positions matching TRBD1. Germline-derived CDR1 and CDR2 are MNHEY and SMNVEV (reference sequence). This CDR3 comprises 15 residues. The V and J ends lost 5 bases and 4 bases, in that order; junction bases with no gene match: 9. CDR3 amino acids: CASSPGTGFLYGYTF. CDR3 DNA: TGTGCCAGCAGTCCCGGGACAGGTTTCCTCTATGGCTACACCTTC.

The J gene is TRBJ2-1, the V gene TRBV6-5, with 7 bases fitting TRBD2. Germline loops: CDR1 MNHEY, CDR2 SVGAGI. The CDR3 extends over 19 amino acids. J was trimmed by 2 bases and V by 0 bases; bases with no gene match: 13. The CDR3 bases are TGTGCCAGCAGTTACTCGTTGATAGTTGACGGGGGGACCTACAATGAGCAGTTCTTC. It specifies CASSYSLIVDGGTYNEQFF.

Details on this clonotype: A clone one base away is much larger, so this may be a read error. V usage is TRBV4-2 and J usage is TRBJ2-5; perhaps TRBD2 as D (6 bases). The CDR3 length is 15 residues. Germline V gives CDR1 LGHNA, CDR2 YNFKEQ. In DNA, the CDR3 is TGTGCCAGCCGCCAAGAGGGCCCGGCGGGGTTGACCCAGTACTTC. The encoded protein is CASRQEGPAGLTQYF.

The chain joins TRBV4-3 to TRBJ1-6, with D maybe TRBD1 (5 bases). CDR3 length: 14 residues. CDR1 and CDR2 (germline): LGHNA, YSLEER. The V end was cut by 1 base, the J end by 10 bases, with 11 bases between. The CDR3 region is CASSQAGRRSPLHF. The CDR3 bases are TGCGCCAGCAGCCAAGCGGGGCGCAGGTCACCCCTCCACTTT.

V gene TRBV3-1 combines with J gene TRBJ1-6; D perhaps matches TRBD1 (6 bases). The CDR3 has 14 residues. Trimming left V 1 base short and J 10 bases short, with 11 bases between. Germline CDR1 reads LGHDT; CDR2 reads YNNKEL (reference sequence). Here the CDR3 reads CASSQVGAGSPLHF. The CDR3 DNA reads TGTGCCAGCAGCCAAGTGGGGGCGGGCTCACCCCTCCACTTT.